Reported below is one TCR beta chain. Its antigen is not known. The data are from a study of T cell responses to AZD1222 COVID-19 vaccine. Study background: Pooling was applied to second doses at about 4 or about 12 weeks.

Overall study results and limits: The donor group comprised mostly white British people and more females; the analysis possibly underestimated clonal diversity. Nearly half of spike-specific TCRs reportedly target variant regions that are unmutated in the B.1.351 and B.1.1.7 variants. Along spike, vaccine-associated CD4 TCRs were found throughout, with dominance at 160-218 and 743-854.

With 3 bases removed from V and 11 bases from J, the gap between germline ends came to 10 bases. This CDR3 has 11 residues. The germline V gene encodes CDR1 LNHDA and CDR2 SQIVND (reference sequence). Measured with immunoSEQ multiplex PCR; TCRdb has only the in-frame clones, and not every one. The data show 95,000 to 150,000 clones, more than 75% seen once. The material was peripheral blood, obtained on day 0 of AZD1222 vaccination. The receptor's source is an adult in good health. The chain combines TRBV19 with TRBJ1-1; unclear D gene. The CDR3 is CASSIGHAAFF. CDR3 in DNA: TGTGCCAGTAGTATTGGCCACGCGGCTTTCTTT.